Below, one TCR beta chain is given with its context. As yet, its antigen is unknown. This entry comes from a study of OX40 agonist ivuxolimab in advanced cancers. As for the study in general: Those treated in dose escalation had hepatocellular carcinoma, melanoma, renal cell cancer or head and neck cancer. Earlier anti-PD-1, anti-PD-L1 or anti-CTLA-4 therapy was permitted; over 35% had received some.

The table came from immunoSEQ multiplex PCR; TCRdb's copy has only in-frame clones and leaves some out. Of about 41,000 clones in the sample, almost 80% were seen once. Study results and limitations: Among the lowest peripheral clonal expansion occurred in 0.1-3.0 mg/kg partial responders. Both blood CD4+ and CD8+ T cells showed clonal growth by week 6 at 0.1 to 3.0 mg/kg.

Losses at the gene ends were 5 bases for V and 6 bases for J; bases not matched to a gene: 13. Germline values: CDR1 LNHDA, CDR2 SQIVND (reference sequence). The CDR3 length is 16 residues. The TCR originated in an adult with an advanced solid tumor such as melanoma, head and neck, liver or kidney cancer. This material consisted of CD4+ or CD8+ T cells sorted from blood, taken in a trial of the OX40 agonist ivuxolimab. This rearrangement joins TRBV19 to TRBJ1-5, with TRBD1 matching 7 bases. CDR3: CASSGNRGSTVQPQHF. CDR3 nucleotide sequence: TGTGCCAGTAGTGGGAACAGGGGAAGTACCGTTCAGCCCCAGCATTTT.